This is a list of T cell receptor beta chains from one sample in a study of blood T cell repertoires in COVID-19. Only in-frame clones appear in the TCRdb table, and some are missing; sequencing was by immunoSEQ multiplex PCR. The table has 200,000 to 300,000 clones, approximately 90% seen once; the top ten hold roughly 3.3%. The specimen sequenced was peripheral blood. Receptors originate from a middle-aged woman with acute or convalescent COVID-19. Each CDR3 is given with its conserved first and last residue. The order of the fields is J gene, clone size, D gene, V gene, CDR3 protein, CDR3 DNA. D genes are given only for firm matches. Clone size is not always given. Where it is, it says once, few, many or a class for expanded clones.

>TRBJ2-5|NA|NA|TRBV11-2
CASSFVRRGTEETQYF
TGTGCCAGCAGCTTCGTTCGACGGGGGACAGAAGAGACCCAGTACTTC
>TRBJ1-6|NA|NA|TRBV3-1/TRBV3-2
CASSQGTYNSPLHF
TGTGCCAGCAGCCAGGGCACGTATAATTCACCCCTCCACTTT
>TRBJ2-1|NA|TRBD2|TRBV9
CASSASGGVGEQFF
TGTGCCAGCAGCGCTAGCGGGGGGGTCGGTGAGCAGTTCTTC
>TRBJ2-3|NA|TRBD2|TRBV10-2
CASSRLGGDTADTQYF
TGCGCCAGCTCCCGCCTCGGGGGGGACACGGCAGATACGCAGTATTTT
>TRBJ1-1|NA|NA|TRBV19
CASTLGHDPGWTEAFF
TGTGCCAGTACCCTCGGACATGATCCCGGATGGACTGAAGCTTTCTTT
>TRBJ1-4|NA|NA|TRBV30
CAWSVEGGRNEKLFF
TGTGCCTGGAGTGTAGAGGGGGGGCGGAATGAAAAACTGTTTTTT
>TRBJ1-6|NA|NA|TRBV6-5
CASSYSDSYNSPLHF
TGTGCCAGCAGTTACTCGGACAGTTATAATTCACCCCTCCACTTT
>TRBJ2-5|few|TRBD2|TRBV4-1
CASSQGGGRVQETQYF
TGCGCCAGCAGCCAAGGGGGTGGGAGGGTCCAAGAGACCCAGTACTTC
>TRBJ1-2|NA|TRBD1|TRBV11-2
CASSWTGVGGYTF
TGTGCCAGCAGCTGGACAGGGGTTGGCGGCTACACCTTC
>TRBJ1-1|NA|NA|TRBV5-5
CASRFTRVNTEAFF
TGTGCCAGCAGATTCACCAGGGTGAACACTGAAGCTTTCTTT
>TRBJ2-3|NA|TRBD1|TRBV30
CAWSRVTGGRTDTQYF
TGTGCCTGGAGTAGAGTAACAGGGGGACGCACAGATACGCAGTATTTT
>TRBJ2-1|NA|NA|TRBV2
CASSETGPGDEQFF
TGTGCCAGCAGTGAAACAGGGCCCGGAGATGAGCAGTTCTTC
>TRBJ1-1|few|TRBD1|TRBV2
CASVNRGMNTEAFF
TGTGCCAGCGTAAACAGGGGCATGAACACTGAAGCTTTCTTT
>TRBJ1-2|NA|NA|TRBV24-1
CATSREINYGYTF
TGTGCCACCTCGAGGGAGATAAACTATGGCTACACCTTC
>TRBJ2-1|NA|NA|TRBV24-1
CATSDSPGVQDSSYNEQFF
TGTGCCACCAGTGATTCGCCTGGGGTACAGGATAGCTCCTACAATGAGCAGTTCTTC
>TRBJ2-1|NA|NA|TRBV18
CASSPTGGLSYNEQFF
TGTGCCAGCTCACCAACTGGCGGGCTATCCTACAATGAGCAGTTCTTC
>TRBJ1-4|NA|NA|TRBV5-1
CASSLASYRDSNEKLFF
TGCGCCAGCAGCTTGGCCAGCTACCGGGACTCTAATGAAAAACTGTTTTTT
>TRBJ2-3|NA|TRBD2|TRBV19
CASSILRLAGTPDTQYF
TGTGCCAGTAGTATTTTGCGGCTAGCGGGGACGCCAGATACGCAGTATTTT
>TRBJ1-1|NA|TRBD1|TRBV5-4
CASSLRAGTAEAFF
TGTGCCAGCAGCTTGAGGGCCGGGACAGCTGAAGCTTTCTTT
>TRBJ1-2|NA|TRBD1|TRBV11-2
CASSLTGTGEGRGYTF
TGTGCCAGCAGCTTAACCGGGACAGGGGAGGGGCGGGGCTACACCTTC
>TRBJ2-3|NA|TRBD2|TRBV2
CASNSAGGQDTQYF
TGTGCCAGCAATTCTGCGGGGGGGCAAGATACGCAGTATTTT
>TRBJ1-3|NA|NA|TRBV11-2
CASSPRGVGGNTIYF
TGTGCCAGCAGCCCCAGGGGTGTGGGCGGAAACACCATATATTTT
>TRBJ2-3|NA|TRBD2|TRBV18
CASSKPSGGSQYF
TGTGCCAGCAGCAAACCTAGCGGGGGATCGCAGTATTTT
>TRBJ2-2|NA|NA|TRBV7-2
CASSPNRGAGSAGELFF
TGTGCCAGCAGTCCAAATCGGGGGGCGGGATCCGCCGGGGAGCTGTTTTTT
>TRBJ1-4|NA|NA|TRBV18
CASSQAPDIDEKLFF
TGTGCCAGCTCACAGGCACCGGACATAGATGAAAAACTGTTTTTT
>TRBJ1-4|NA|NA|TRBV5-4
CASSLGFRGEKLFF
TGTGCCAGCAGCTTGGGGTTCCGCGGGGAAAAACTGTTTTTT
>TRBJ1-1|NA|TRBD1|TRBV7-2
CASSYSGTANTEAFF
TGTGCCAGCAGCTATTCCGGGACAGCGAACACTGAAGCTTTCTTT
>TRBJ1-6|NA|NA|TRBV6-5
CASTLGGGSSPLHF
TGTGCCAGCACTTTGGGCGGGGGAAGCTCACCCCTCCACTTT
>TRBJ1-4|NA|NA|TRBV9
CASSVEPTGEKLFF
TGTGCCAGCAGCGTGGAACCAACAGGTGAAAAACTGTTTTTT
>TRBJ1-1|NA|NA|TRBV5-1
CASSSDLYVKAFF
TGCGCCAGCAGCTCGGACTTGTATGTGAAAGCTTTCTTT
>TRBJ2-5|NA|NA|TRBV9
CASSVEGGQGRGTQYF
TGTGCCAGCAGCGTAGAGGGGGGGCAGGGAAGAGGGACCCAGTACTTC
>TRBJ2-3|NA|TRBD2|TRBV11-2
CASSSKLGLAGDTDTQYF
TGTGCCAGCAGCTCAAAACTGGGACTAGCGGGGGACACAGATACGCAGTATTTT
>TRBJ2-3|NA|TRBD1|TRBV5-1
CASSFMTGGMADTQYF
TGCGCCAGCAGCTTTATGACAGGGGGGATGGCAGATACGCAGTATTTT
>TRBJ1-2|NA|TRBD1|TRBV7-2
CASSPQAGGGNYGYTF
TGTGCCAGCAGCCCTCAGGCAGGGGGCGGTAACTATGGCTACACCTTC
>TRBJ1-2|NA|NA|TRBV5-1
CASSSPGVAINYGYTF
TGCGCCAGCAGCTCTCCAGGGGTTGCGATTAACTATGGCTACACCTTC
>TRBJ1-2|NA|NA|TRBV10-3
CAISEEGDYGYTF
TGTGCCATCAGTGAGGAGGGGGACTATGGCTACACCTTC
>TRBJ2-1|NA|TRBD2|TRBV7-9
CASSSRTSGGATTYNEQFF
TGTGCCAGCAGCTCTCGGACTAGCGGGGGGGCCACAACCTACAATGAGCAGTTCTTC
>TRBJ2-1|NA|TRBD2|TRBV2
CASKVEYGTSGYNEQFF
TGTGCCAGCAAGGTGGAGTATGGGACTAGCGGTTACAATGAGCAGTTCTTC
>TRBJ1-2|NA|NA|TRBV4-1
CASSQLFPGRDLYYGYTF
TGCGCCAGCAGCCAGCTCTTTCCAGGCAGGGATCTTTACTATGGCTACACCTTC
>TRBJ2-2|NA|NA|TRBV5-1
CASSPDEGGWAGELFF
TGCGCCAGCTCTCCTGATGAGGGCGGATGGGCCGGGGAGCTGTTTTTT
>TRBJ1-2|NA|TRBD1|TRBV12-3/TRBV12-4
CASSRTGDGYTF
TGTGCCAGCAGTCGGACAGGGGATGGCTACACCTTC